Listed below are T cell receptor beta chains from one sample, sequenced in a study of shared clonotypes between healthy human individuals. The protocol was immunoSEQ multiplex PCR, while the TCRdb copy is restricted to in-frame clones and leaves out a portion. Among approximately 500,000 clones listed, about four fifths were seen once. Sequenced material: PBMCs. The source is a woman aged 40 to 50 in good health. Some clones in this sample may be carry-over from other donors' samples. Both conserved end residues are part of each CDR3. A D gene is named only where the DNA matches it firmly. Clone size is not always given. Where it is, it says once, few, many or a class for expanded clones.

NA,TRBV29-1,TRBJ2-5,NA,TGCAGCGTTGAGGGGACAAAACAAGAGACCCAGTACTTC,CSVEGTKQETQYF
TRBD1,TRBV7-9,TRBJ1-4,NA,TGTGCCAGCAGCCAAGGGGGCAGTTATAATGAAAAACTGTTTTTT,CASSQGGSYNEKLFF
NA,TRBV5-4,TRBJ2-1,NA,TGTGCCAGCAGTCTTGGGGCCGGGGGTGAGCAGTTCTTC,CASSLGAGGEQFF
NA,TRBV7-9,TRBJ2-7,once,TGTGCCAGCAGCCGAGGGGACCGATACCCCTACGAGCAGTACTTC,CASSRGDRYPYEQYF
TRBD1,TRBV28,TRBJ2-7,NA,TGTGCCAGCAGTGGACCGGGACAGGGGGACTACGAGCAGTACTTC,CASSGPGQGDYEQYF
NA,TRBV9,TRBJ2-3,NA,TGTGCCAGCAGCGTAGTTACAGATACGCAGTATTTT,CASSVVTDTQYF
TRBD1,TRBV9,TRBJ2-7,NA,TGTGCCAGCAGCGTAGGGGACAGAGACTACGAGCAGTACTTC,CASSVGDRDYEQYF
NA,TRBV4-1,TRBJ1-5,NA,TGCGCCAGCACCCATGTGCAAGGGCCCCTGCAGCCCCAGCATTTT,CASTHVQGPLQPQHF
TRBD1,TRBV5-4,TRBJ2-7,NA,TGTGCCAGCAGACAAGACAGGGGGAACCTCTACGAGCAGTACTTC,CASRQDRGNLYEQYF
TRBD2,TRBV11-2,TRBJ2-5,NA,TGTGCCAGCAGCTTAGGTGGACTAGCGGGACCTACGGGGACCCAGTACTTC,CASSLGGLAGPTGTQYF
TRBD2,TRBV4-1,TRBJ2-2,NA,TGCGCCAGCAGCCCCCCCCCGACTAGCGGGAGTTCGGCCGGGGAGCTGTTTTTT,CASSPPPTSGSSAGELFF
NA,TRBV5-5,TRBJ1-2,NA,TGTGCCAGCAGCAGCCTGGTGGTGCGACCTAACTATGGCTACACCTTC,CASSSLVVRPNYGYTF
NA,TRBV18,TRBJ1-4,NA,TGTGCCAGCTCATTGCCGGGACCGGCAACTAATGAAAAACTGTTTTTT,CASSLPGPATNEKLFF
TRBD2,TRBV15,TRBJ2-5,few,TGTGCCACCAGCGCCCGGACTAGCGGGAGGTGGGAGACCCAGTACTTC,CATSARTSGRWETQYF
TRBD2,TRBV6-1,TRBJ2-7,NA,TGTGCCAGCACCCTCGGGGGGATTAACTACGAGCAGTACTTC,CASTLGGINYEQYF
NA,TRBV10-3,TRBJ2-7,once,TGTGCCATCAGTGAGCCCGACAGAGCCTACGAGCAGTACTTC,CAISEPDRAYEQYF
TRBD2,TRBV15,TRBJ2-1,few,TGTGCCACCAGCAGGTCCCTACTAGCGGGCTCCTACAATGAGCAGTTCTTC,CATSRSLLAGSYNEQFF
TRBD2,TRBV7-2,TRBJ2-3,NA,TGTGCCAGCAGCCCAGTGGGGACTAGCGGGATTACGCAGTATTTT,CASSPVGTSGITQYF
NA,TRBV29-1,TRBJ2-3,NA,TGCAGCGTTGCTACAGGATCCTCAACAGATACGCAGTATTTT,CSVATGSSTDTQYF
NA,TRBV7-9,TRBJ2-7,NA,TGTGCCAGCTCCGGGACATGGGGCGGAGAGCAGTACTTC,CASSGTWGGEQYF
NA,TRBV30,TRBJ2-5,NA,TGTGCCTGGAACAACCAAGAGACCCAGTACTTC,CAWNNQETQYF
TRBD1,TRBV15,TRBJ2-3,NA,TGTGCCACCAGCAGAGATCTGGGACAGAGCACAGATACGCAGTATTTT,CATSRDLGQSTDTQYF
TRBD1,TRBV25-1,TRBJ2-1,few,TGTGCCAGCAGTCCAGGACAGGGCCGGGATGAGCAGTTCTTC,CASSPGQGRDEQFF
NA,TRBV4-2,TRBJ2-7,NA,TGTGCCAGCAGCCCAGATTCCTCCTGGGGCTCCTACGAGCAGTACTTC,CASSPDSSWGSYEQYF
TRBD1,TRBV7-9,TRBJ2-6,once,TGTGCCAGCCAGGGGGCTGGGGCCAACGTCCTGACTTTC,CASQGAGANVLTF
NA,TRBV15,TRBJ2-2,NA,TGTGCCACCAGCAGAAACAGGGGCAGTCGGGACTCAGCGAACACCGGGGAGCTGTTTTTT,CATSRNRGSRDSANTGELFF
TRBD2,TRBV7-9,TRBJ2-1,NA,TGTGCCAGCAGCTTAGCGTCATCCCTAGCGGGAGGTGAGCAGTTCTTC,CASSLASSLAGGEQFF
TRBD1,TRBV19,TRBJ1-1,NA,TGTGCCAGTACCCAGGCGACAGGGTTGAACACTGAAGCTTTCTTT,CASTQATGLNTEAFF
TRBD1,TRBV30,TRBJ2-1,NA,TGTGCCTGGAGGGGACAGGGGCTCTATGAGCAGTTCTTC,CAWRGQGLYEQFF
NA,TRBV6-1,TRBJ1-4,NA,TGTGCCAGCAGTGAATCCTCAGGGGCTAATGAAAAACTGTTTTTT,CASSESSGANEKLFF
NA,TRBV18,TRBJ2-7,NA,TGTGCCAGCTCACAAATCGGACAGTCCTACGAGCAGTACTTC,CASSQIGQSYEQYF
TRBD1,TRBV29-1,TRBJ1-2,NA,TGCAGCGCCGACAGGGCCAACTATGGCTACACCTTC,CSADRANYGYTF